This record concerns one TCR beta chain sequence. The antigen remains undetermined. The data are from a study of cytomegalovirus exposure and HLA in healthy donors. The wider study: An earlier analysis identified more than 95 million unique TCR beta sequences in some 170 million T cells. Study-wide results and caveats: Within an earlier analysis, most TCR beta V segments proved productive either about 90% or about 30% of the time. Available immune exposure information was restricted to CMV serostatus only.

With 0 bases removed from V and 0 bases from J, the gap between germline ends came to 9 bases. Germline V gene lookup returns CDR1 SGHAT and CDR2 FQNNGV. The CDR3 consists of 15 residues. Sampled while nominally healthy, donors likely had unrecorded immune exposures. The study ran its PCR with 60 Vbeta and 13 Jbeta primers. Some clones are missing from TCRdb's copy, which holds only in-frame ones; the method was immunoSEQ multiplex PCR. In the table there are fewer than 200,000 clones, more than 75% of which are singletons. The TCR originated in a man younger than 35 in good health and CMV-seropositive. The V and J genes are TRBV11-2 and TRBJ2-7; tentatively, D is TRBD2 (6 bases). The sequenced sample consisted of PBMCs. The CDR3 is CASSLEEGSSYEQYF. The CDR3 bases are TGTGCCAGCAGCTTAGAGGAGGGGTCCTCCTACGAGCAGTACTTC.